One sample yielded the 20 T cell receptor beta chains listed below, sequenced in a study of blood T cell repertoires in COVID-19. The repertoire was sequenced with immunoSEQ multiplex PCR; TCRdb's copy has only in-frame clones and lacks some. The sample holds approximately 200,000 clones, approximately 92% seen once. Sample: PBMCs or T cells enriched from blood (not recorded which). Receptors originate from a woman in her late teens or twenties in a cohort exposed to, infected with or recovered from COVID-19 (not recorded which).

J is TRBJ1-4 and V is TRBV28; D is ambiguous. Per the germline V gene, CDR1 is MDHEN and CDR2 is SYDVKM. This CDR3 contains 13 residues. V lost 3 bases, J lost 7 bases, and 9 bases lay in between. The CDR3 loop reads CASSFVFGEKLFF. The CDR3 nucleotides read TGTGCCAGCAGTTTTGTCTTCGGTGAAAAACTGTTTTTT. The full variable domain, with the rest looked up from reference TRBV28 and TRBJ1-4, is DVKVTQSSRYLVKRTGEKVFLECVQDMDHENMFWYRQDPGLGLRLIYFSYDVKMKEKGDIPEGYSVSREKKERFSLILESASTNQTSMYLCASSFVFGEKLFFGSGTQLSVL.

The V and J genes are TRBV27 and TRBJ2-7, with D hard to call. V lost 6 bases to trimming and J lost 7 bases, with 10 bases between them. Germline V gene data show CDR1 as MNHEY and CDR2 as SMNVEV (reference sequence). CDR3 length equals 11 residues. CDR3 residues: CASSRGVEQYF. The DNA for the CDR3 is TGTGCCAGCAGCCGCGGAGTGGAGCAGTACTTC.

CDR3 sequence: CASSQRTGSGELFF. The CDR3 DNA is TGTGCCAGCAGCCAGAGGACAGGGTCCGGGGAGCTGTTTTTT. The chain employs TRBV7-3 and TRBJ2-2; TRBD1 aligns across 8 bases. V shed 5 bases and J 6 bases; nucleotides not matched to a gene: 5. Germline loops: CDR1 SGHTA, CDR2 FQGTGA. The CDR3 covers 14 residues.

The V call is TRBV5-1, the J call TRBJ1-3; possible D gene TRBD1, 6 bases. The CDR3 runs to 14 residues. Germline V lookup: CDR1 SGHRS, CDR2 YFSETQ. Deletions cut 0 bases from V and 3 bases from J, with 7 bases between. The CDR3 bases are TGCGCCAGCAGCTTGGCAGGGGATGGAAACACCATATATTTT. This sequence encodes CASSLAGDGNTIYF.

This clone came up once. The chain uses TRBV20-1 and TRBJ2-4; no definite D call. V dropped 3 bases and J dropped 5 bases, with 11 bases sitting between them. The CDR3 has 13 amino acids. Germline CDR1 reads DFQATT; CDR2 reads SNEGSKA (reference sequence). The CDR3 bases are TGCAGTGCTAGTGAAATTACGGAAAACATTCAGTACTTC. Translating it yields CSASEITENIQYF.

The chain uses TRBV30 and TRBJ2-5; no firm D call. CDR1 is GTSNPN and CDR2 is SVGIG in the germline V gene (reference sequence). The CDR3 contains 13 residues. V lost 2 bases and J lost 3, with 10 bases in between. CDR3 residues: CAWSKIGEETQYF. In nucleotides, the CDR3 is TGTGCCTGGAGTAAAATAGGAGAAGAGACCCAGTACTTC.

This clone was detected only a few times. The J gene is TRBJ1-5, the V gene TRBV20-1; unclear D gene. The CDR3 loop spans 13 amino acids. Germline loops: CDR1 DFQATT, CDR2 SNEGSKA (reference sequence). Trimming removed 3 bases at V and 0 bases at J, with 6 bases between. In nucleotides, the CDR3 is TGCAGTGCTAGTGGAGATAGCAATCAGCCCCAGCATTTT. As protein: CSASGDSNQPQHF.

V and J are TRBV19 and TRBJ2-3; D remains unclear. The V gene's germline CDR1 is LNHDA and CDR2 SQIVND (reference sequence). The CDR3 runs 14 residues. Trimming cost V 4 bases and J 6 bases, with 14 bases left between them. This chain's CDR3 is CASSRRPGGDTQYF. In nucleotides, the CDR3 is TGTGCCAGTAGTAGACGACCGGGTGGGGATACGCAGTATTTT.

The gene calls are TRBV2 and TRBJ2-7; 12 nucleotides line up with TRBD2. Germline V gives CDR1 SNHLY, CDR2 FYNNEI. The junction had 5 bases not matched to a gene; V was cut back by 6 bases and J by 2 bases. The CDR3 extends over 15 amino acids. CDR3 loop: CASRDGLAGTYEQYF. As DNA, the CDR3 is TGTGCCAGCAGAGATGGACTAGCGGGGACCTACGAGCAGTACTTC.

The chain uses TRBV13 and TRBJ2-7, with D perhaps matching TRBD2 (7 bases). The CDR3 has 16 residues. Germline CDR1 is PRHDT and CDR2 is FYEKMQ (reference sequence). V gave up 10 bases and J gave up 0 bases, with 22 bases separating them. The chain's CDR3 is CAKEGGHWGCSYEQYF. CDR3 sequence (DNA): TGTGCCAAGGAGGGGGGGCACTGGGGCTGCTCCTACGAGCAGTACTTC.

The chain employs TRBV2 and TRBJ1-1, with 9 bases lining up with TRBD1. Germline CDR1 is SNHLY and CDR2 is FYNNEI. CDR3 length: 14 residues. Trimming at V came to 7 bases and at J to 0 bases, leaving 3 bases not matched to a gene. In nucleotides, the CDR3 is TGTGCCAGCAAAGGGACAGGGATGAACACTGAAGCTTTCTTT. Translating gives CASKGTGMNTEAFF.

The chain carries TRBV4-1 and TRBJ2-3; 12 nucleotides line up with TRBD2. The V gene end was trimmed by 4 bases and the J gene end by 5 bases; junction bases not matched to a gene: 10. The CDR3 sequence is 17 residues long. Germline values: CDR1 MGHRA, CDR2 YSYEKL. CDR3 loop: CASSRTLAGGGQDTQYF. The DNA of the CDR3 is TGCGCCAGCAGCCGGACGCTAGCGGGAGGGGGACAAGATACGCAGTATTTT.

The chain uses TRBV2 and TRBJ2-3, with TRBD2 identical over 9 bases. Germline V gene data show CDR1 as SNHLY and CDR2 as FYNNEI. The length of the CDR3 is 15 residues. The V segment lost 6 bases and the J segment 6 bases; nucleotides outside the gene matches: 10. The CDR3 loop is CASRAGGPGADTQYF. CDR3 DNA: TGTGCCAGCAGGGCGGGGGGGCCTGGAGCTGATACGCAGTATTTT.

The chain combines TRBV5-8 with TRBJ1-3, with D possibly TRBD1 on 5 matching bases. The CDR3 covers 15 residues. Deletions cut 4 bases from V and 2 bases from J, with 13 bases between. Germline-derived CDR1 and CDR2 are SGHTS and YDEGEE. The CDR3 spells CASSRGTGTGNTIYF. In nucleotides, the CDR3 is TGTGCCAGCAGCCGGGGGACGGGGACTGGAAACACCATATATTTT.

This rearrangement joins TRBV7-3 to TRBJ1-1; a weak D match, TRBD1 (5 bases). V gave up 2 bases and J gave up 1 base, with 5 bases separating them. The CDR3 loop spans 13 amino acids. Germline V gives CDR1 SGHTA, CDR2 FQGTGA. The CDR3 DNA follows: TGTGCCAGCAGCTTAGGGGCGAACACTGAAGCTTTCTTT. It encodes CASSLGANTEAFF.

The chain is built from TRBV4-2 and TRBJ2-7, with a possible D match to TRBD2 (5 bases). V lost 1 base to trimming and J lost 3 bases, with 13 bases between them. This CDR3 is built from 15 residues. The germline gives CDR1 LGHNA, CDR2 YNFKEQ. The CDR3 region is CASSQAGGLSYEQYF. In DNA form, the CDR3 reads TGTGCCAGCAGCCAAGCCGGCGGGCTAAGCTACGAGCAGTACTTC.

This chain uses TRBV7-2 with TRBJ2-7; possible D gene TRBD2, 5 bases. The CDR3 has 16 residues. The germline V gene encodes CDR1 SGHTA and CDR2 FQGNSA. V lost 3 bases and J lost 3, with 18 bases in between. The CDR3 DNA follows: TGTGCCAGCAGCTTCTCCCTTTCGGGGTTGGACTACGAGCAGTACTTC. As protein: CASSFSLSGLDYEQYF.

Here the CDR3 reads CATSEGTGGGQETQYF. The CDR3 region has the DNA TGTGCCACCAGTGAAGGTACAGGGGGCGGACAAGAGACCCAGTACTTC. The chain joins TRBV24-1 to TRBJ2-5; 9 bases are a match to TRBD1. CDR3 length equals 16 residues. Looked up from germline, CDR1 is KGHDR and CDR2 is SFDVKD. Trimming cost V 4 bases and J 2 bases; bases outside gene matches: 7.

CDR3 nucleotides: TGCAGCACTTCCCAGGGGTCGGACTATGGCTACACCTTC. Its protein is CSTSQGSDYGYTF. The rearrangement links TRBV29-1 to TRBJ1-2; tentative D call: TRBD1 (6 bases). Germline CDR1 SQVTM, CDR2 ANQGSEA. The CDR3 totals 13 residues. With 8 bases removed from V and 3 bases from J, the gap between germline ends came to 16 bases.

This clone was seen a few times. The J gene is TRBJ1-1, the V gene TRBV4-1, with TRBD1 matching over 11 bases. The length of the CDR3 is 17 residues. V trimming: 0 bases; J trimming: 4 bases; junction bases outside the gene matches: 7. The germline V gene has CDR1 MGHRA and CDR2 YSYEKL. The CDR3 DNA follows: TGCGCCAGCAGCCAAGAGAAAAGGGGGACAGGGGGCACTGAAGCTTTCTTT. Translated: CASSQEKRGTGGTEAFF.